This T cell receptor beta chain was sequenced during a study of cytomegalovirus exposure and HLA in healthy donors. The study, taken as a whole, reports: The study listed approximately 160 cytomegalovirus-associated TCR beta chains. TCR sequences were mostly rare, though some public TCRs occurred in many donors.

Separate from the roughly 630-subject first cohort was the approximately 130-subject validation cohort, to which the donors belonged. Some clones are missing from TCRdb's copy, which holds only in-frame ones; the method was immunoSEQ multiplex PCR. The repertoire holds around 160,000 clones, with approximately 81% as singletons. In the case of this clone: No antigen is known for it.

V lost 4 bases and J lost 2, with 10 bases in between. In germline, CDR1 is SGDLS, CDR2 YYNGEE. The CDR3 totals 14 residues. The TCR comes from a young man in good health and CMV-seropositive. Sequenced: PBMCs. The V call is TRBV9, the J call TRBJ1-5; no clear D. The CDR3 sequence is CASSPRSGNQPQHF. In DNA, the CDR3 is TGTGCCAGCAGCCCCCGGTCTGGCAATCAGCCCCAGCATTTT.